The clone carrying this T cell receptor (beta chain) was observed a few times. Its antigen is unknown. This sample was taken from a study of response to subunit inactivated influenza vaccine. Study results and caveats: The authors suggested that every seasonal influenza vaccination recruits few new T cells.

One entry per CDR3 protein, called by TCRdb with MiXCR from the RT-PCR reads. The repertoire has about 780,000 distinct CDR3 sequences, 18% of them found once; the top ten carry 11%. This CDR3 has 11 residues. Looked up from germline, CDR1 is SQVTM and CDR2 is ANQGSEA. V gave up 6 bases and J gave up 10 bases, with 15 bases separating them. The rearrangement joins TRBV29-1 to TRBJ2-5; D might be TRBD2 (6 bases). This sequence was found in a middle-aged man who received an inactivated influenza vaccine. Specimen: PBMCs from blood, collected around 5 days after vaccination. The CDR3 sequence: CSVQRDGGQYF. DNA for the CDR3: TGCAGCGTGCAGAGGGACGGGGGCCAGTACTTC.